This paragraph reports one T cell receptor beta chain. What it recognizes is unknown. Germline V gene data show CDR1 as MDHEN and CDR2 as SYDVKM. The CDR3 sequence is 13 residues long. Profiled with immunoSEQ multiplex PCR; TCRdb holds only in-frame clones, not every one. The data show about 400,000 clones, 86% seen once. These data are taken from a study of cytomegalovirus exposure and HLA in healthy donors. In the study overall: The 120 validation repertoires matched the roughly 670 first-cohort repertoires in platform, a later analysis reported.

Regarding the study as a whole: Most TCR sequences were seen very rarely across donors, but some public TCRs occurred in many. High specificity and sensitivity for cytomegalovirus status were reported for the classifier. Later, an analysis found that TCR clusters from the first cohort tended to co-occur in the roughly 120 validation repertoires.

The receptor was isolated from a woman aged 18-35 years in good health and CMV-seronegative. Material for sequencing was PBMCs. The J gene is TRBJ2-7, the V gene TRBV28; 9 positions match TRBD2. The CDR3 loop reads CSHGGRAPYEQYF. CDR3 DNA sequence: TGTTCCCACGGCGGGAGGGCCCCCTACGAGCAGTACTTC. Variable domain in full (rest from reference TRBV28 and TRBJ2-7): DVKVTQSSRYLVKRTGEKVFLECVQDMDHENMFWYRQDPGLGLRLIYFSYDVKMKEKGDIPEGYSVSREKKERFSLILESASTNQTSMYLCSHGGRAPYEQYFGPGTRLTVT.